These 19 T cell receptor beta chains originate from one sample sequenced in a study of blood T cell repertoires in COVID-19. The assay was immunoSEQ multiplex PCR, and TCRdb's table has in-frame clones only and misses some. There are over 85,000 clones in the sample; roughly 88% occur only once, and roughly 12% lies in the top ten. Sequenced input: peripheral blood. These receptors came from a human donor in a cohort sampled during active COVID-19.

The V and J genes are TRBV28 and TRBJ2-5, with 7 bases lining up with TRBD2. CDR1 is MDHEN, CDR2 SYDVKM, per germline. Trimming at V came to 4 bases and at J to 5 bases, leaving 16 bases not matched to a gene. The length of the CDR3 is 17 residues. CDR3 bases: TGTGCCAGCAGTTCCCGTTTACGGGGGGTCAACGGGGAGACCCAGTACTTC. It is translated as CASSSRLRGVNGETQYF.

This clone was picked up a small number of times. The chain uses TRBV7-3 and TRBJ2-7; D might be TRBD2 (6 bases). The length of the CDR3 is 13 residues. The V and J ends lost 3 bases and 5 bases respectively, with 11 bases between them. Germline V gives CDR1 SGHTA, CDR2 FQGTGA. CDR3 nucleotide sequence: TGTGCCAGCAGCTTCGTTCGCGGGGACGAGCAGTACTTC. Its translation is CASSFVRGDEQYF.

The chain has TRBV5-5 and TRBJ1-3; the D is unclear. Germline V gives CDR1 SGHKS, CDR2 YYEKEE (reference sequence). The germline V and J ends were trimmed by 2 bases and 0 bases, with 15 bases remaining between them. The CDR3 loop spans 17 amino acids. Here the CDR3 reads CASSFRGERSSGNTIYF. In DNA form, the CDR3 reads TGTGCCAGCAGCTTCCGGGGAGAAAGAAGCTCTGGAAACACCATATATTTT.

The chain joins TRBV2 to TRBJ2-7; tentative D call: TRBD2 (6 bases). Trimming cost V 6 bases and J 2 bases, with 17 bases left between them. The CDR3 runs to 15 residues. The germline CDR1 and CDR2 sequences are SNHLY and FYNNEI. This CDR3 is CASRGLFPLTYEQYF. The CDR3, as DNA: TGTGCCAGCAGGGGACTTTTTCCGCTAACCTACGAGCAGTACTTC.

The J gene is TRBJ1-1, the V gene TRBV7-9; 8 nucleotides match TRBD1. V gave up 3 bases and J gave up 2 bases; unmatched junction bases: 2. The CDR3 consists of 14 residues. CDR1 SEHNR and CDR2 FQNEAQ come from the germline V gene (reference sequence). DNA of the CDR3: TGTGCCAGCAGCTTGGGACAGGTTAACACTGAAGCTTTCTTT. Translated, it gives CASSLGQVNTEAFF.

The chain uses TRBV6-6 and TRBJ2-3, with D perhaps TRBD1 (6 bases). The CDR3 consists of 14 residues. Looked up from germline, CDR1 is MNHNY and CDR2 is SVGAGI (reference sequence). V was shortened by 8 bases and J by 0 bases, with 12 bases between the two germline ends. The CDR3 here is CASLVRGSTDTQYF. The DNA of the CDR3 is TGTGCCAGCCTAGTCAGGGGTAGCACAGATACGCAGTATTTT.

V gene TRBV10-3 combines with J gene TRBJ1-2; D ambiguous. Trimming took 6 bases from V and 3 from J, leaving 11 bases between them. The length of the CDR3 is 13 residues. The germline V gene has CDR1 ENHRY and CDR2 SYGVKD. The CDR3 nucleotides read TGTGCCATCAGGACGGACGGGGACTATGGCTACACCTTC. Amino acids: CAIRTDGDYGYTF.

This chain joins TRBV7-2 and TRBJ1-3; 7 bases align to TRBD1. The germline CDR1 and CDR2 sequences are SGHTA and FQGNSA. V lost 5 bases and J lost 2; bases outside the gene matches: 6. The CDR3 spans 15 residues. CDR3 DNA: TGTGCCAGCAGCCCCGGGACAGTTGCTGGAAACACCATATATTTT. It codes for CASSPGTVAGNTIYF.

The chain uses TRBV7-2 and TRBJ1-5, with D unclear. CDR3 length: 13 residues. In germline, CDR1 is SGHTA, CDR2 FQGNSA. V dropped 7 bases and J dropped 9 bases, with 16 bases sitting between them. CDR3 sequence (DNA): TGTGCCAGCACCTTGGCCGATGTTCCGCCCCAGCATTTT. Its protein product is CASTLADVPPQHF.

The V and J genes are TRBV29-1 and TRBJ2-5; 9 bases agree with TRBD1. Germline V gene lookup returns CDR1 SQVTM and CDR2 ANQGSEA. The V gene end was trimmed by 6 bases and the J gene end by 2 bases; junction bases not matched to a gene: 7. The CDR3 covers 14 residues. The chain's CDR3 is CSVVGDRGQETQYF. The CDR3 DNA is TGCAGCGTCGTGGGCGACAGGGGGCAAGAGACCCAGTACTTC.

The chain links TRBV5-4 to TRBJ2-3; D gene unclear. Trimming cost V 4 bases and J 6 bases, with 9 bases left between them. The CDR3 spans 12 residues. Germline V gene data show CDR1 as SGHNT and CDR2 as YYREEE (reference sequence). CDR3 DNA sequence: TGTGCCAGCAGCACCGAGAGGGATACGCAGTATTTT. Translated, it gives CASSTERDTQYF.

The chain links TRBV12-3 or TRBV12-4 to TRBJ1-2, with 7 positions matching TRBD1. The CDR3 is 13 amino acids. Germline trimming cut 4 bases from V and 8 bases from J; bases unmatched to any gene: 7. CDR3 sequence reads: CASSSSTGEGYTF. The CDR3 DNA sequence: TGTGCCAGCAGTTCCTCCACAGGGGAGGGCTACACCTTC.

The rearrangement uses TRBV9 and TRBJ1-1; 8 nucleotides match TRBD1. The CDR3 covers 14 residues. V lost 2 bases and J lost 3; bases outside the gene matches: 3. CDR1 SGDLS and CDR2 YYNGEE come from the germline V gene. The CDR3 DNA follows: TGTGCCAGCAGCGTCGGACAGGGTTACACTGAAGCTTTCTTT. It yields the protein CASSVGQGYTEAFF.

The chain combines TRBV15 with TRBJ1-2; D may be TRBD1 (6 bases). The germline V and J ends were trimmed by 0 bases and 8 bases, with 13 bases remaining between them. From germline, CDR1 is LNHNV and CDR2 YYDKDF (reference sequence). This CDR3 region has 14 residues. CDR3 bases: TGTGCCACCAGCAGAGACAGGGGCGGAAGCGGCTACACCTTC. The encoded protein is CATSRDRGGSGYTF.

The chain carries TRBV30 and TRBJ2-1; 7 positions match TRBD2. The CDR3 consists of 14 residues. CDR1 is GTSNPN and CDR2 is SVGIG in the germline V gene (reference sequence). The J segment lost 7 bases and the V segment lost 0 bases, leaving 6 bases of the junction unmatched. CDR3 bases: TGTGCCTGGAGTGTATTGGGCGGGGGTAATGAGCAGTTCTTC. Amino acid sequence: CAWSVLGGGNEQFF.

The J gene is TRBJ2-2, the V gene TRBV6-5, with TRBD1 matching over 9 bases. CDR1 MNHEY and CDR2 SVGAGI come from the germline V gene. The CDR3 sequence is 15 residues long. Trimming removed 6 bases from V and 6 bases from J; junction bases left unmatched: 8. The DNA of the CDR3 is TGTGCCAGCAGCAACAAACAGGGGGCGGCCGGGGAGCTGTTTTTT. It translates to CASSNKQGAAGELFF.

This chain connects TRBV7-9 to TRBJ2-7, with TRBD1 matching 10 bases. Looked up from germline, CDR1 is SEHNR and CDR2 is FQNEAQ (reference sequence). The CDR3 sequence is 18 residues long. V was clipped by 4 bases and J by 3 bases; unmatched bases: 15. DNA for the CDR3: TGTGCCAGCAGCTCGACAGGGGGCAGGACGGGAGGGCTCTACGAGCAGTACTTC. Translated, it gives CASSSTGGRTGGLYEQYF.

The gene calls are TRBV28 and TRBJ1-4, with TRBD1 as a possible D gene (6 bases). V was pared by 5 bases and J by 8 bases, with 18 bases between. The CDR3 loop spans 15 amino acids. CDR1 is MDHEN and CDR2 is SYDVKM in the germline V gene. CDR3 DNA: TGTGCCAGCAGTGAACAGGGCCTTTTTTTGGAAAAACTGTTTTTT. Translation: CASSEQGLFLEKLFF.

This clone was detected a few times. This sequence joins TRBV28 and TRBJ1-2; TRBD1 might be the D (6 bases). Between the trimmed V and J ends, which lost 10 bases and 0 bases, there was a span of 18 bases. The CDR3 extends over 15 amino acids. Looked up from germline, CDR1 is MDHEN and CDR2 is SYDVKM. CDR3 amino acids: CATSPLGTPNYGYTF. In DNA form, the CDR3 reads TGTGCCACCTCTCCACTCGGGACACCTAACTATGGCTACACCTTC.